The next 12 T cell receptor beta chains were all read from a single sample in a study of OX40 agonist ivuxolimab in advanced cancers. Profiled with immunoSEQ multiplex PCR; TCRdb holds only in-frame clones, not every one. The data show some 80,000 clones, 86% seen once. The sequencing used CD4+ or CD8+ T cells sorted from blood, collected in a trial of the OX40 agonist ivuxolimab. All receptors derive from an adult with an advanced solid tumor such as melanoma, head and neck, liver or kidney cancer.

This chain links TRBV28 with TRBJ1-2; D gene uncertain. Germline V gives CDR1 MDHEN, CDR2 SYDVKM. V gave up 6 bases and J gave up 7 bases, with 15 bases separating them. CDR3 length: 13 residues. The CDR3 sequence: CASREDLLVGYTF. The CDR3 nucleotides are TGTGCCAGCAGGGAGGACCTCCTAGTTGGCTACACCTTC.

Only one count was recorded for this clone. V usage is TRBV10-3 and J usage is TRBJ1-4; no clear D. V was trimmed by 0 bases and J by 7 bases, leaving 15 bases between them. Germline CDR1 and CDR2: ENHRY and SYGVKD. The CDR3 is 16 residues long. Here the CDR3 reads CAISESIGSGAEKLFF. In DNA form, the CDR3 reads TGTGCCATCAGTGAGTCGATAGGGAGCGGTGCTGAAAAACTGTTTTTT.

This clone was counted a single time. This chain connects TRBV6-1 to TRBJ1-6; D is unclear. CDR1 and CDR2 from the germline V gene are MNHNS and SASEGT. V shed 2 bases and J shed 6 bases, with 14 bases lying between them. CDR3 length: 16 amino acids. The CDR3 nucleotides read TGTGCCAGCAGTGAAACATCTTATCCCCGTAATTCACCCCTCCACTTT. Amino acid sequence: CASSETSYPRNSPLHF.

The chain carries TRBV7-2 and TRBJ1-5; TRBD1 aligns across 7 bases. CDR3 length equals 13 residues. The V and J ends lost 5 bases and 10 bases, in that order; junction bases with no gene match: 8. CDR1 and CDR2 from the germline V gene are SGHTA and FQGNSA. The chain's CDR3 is CASSPGQDRPQHF. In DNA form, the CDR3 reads TGTGCCAGCAGCCCTGGACAGGATCGTCCCCAGCATTTT. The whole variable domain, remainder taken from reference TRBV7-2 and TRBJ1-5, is GAGVSQSPSNKVTEKGKDVELRCDPISGHTALYWYRQSLGQGLEFLIYFQGNSAPDKSGLPSDRFSAERTGGSVSTLTIQRTQQEDSAVYLCASSPGQDRPQHFGDGTRLSIL.

The CDR3 region is CASSPAYNSPLHF. The CDR3 DNA follows: TGTGCCAGCAGCCCAGCCTATAATTCACCCCTCCACTTT. V and J are TRBV9 and TRBJ1-6; D gene unclear. CDR1 SGDLS and CDR2 YYNGEE come from the germline V gene. The CDR3 totals 13 residues. Trimming removed 4 bases at V and 2 bases at J, with 4 bases between. The full variable domain, completed using reference TRBV9 and TRBJ1-6, is DSGVTQTPKHLITATGQRVTLRCSPRSGDLSVYWYQQSLDQGLQFLIQYYNGEERAKGNILERFSAQQFPDLHSELNLSSLELGDSALYFCASSPAYNSPLHFGNGTRLTVT.

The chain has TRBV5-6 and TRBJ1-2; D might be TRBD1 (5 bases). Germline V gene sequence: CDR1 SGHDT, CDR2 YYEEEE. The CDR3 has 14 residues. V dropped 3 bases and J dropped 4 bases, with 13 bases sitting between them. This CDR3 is CASSSPTASYGYTF. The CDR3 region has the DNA TGTGCCAGCAGCTCCCCGACAGCCTCCTATGGCTACACCTTC.

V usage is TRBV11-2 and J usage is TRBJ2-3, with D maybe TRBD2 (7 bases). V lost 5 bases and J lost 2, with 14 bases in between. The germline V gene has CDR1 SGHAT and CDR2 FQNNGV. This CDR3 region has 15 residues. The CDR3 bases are TGTGCCAGCAGCCGAGGGGGGGCCGTCACAGATACGCAGTATTTT. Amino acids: CASSRGGAVTDTQYF.

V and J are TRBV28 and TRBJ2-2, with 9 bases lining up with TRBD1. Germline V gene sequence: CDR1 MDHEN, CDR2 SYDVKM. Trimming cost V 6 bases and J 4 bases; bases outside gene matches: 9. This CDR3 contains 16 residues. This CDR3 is CASRRTGGRSTGELFF. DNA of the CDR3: TGTGCCAGCAGGAGAACAGGGGGCCGGAGCACCGGGGAGCTGTTTTTT.

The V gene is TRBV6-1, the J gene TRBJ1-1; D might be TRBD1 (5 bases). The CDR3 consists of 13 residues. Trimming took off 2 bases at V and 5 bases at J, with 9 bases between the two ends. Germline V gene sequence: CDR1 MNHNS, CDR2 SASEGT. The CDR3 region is CASSEFRDTEAFF. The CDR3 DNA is TGTGCCAGCAGTGAATTCAGGGATACTGAAGCTTTCTTT.

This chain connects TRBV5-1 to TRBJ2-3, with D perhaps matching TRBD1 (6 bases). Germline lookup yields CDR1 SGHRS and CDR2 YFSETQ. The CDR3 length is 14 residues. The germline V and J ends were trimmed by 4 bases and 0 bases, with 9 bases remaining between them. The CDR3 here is CASSEGVSTDTQYF. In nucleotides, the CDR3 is TGCGCCAGCAGCGAGGGGGTCAGCACAGATACGCAGTATTTT.

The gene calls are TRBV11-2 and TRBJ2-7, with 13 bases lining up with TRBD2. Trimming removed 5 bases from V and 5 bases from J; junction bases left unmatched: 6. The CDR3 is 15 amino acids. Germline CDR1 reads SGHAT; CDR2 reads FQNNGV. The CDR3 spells CASSPLGLAGHEQYF. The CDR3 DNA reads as TGTGCCAGCAGCCCATTGGGACTAGCGGGGCACGAGCAGTACTTC.

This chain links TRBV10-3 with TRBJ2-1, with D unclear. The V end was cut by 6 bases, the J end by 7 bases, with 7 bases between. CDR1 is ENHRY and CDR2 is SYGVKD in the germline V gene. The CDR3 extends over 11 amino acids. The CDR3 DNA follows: TGTGCCATCAGAGACCGGAATGAGCAGTTCTTC. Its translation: CAIRDRNEQFF.